The clone carrying this T cell receptor beta chain was picked up one time. Its antigen is not identified. This sample stems from a study of vaccination and CD4 T cells after COVID-19. Indicated treatment: roughly nine-day PBMC culture with coronavirus spike peptide pools or control peptides (ViraFEST assay). V was clipped by 0 bases and J by 0 bases, with 6 bases between them. The CDR3 spans 14 residues. CDR1 is SGHNT, CDR2 YYREEE, per germline (reference sequence). General study results and limits: Spike mono-reactivity was evident in 304 of the 307 vaccine-specific clones derived from convalescent patients.

The Oncomine TCR Beta short-read assay generated sequence data from the DNA of cultured CD4+ T cells. TCRdb reprocessed the PCR reads with MiXCR, giving one entry per CDR3 protein. Altogether 4,200 or so distinct CDR3 sequences are present, around 68% being singletons, with the ten largest covering about 27%. The rearrangement links TRBV5-4 to TRBJ1-1; D uncertain. This clonotype originated in a human donor who had recovered from COVID-19. Source material: CD4+ T cells from blood, cultured in vitro. CDR3 sequence: CASSLEQMNTEAFF. CDR3 bases: TGTGCCAGCAGCTTGGAACAGATGAACACTGAAGCTTTCTTT.